Given below is one TCR beta chain in context. Some clones are missing from TCRdb's copy, which holds only in-frame ones; the method was immunoSEQ multiplex PCR. The data hold about 23,000 clones, with around 91% observed a single time. Treatment denoted: preoperative locoregional IRX-2 cytokine immunotherapy. This phase Ib study tested locoregional IRX-2 cytokine immunotherapy given before surgery. This sample was included in a study of preoperative IRX-2 immunotherapy in early breast cancer. The clonotype was recovered from a human donor with breast cancer. The starting material was tumor tissue, obtained after IRX-2 immunotherapy.

CDR3 nucleotides: TGTGCCAGCAGCTTAGATCCTGGTAAAGAGACCCAGTACTTC. Translation: CASSLDPGKETQYF. The chain uses TRBV7-9 and TRBJ2-5; no clear D. This CDR3 contains 14 residues. Trimming shortened V by 1 base and J by 3 bases, and 9 bases separated the two germline ends. Germline V gives CDR1 SEHNR, CDR2 FQNEAQ (reference sequence).